This T cell receptor beta chain is drawn from a study of beta chain features in type 1 diabetes. Study-level results: Resolution of whether HLA type affects TCRB rearrangement was not achieved here. Across patients, naive, central memory and Treg TCRB repertoires exhibited apparently greater similarity than was observed across healthy donors.

The sequenced template was cDNA made from the entire isolated RNA. Measured with immunoSEQ multiplex PCR; TCRdb has only the in-frame clones, and not every one. Among 400,000 to 500,000 clones listed, around 14% were seen once. One heparinised draw of blood, averaging about 116 mL, came from each donor. Trimming took 3 bases from V and 4 from J; bases not matched to a gene: 14. The germline gives CDR1 SGHRS, CDR2 YFSETQ. This CDR3 is built from 17 residues. The table lists this clone with a few counts. Its antigen remains unidentified. The V call is TRBV5-1, the J call TRBJ2-3; 7 nucleotides match TRBD2. The TCR comes from a man in his thirties or forties in good health. Sequenced input: naive CD4+ T cells from blood. CDR3 DNA: TGCGCCAGCAGCTACGATCAAACTCGACTAGCCTCAGATACGCAGTATTTT. The encoded protein is CASSYDQTRLASDTQYF.